The T cell receptor beta chain described here comes from a study of siplizumab effects on memory and regulatory T cells. This CDR3 region has 16 residues. V gave up 10 bases and J gave up 2 bases, with 18 bases separating them. The germline V gene has CDR1 MDHEN and CDR2 SYDVKM. Some 9.7 x 10^4 TCR templates were assayed per sample. Using immunoSEQ multiplex PCR, the repertoire was profiled, and TCRdb retains in-frame clones only, with some absent. This sample has some 100,000 clones; about 93% occur once, and the top ten carry around 0.15%. Points from the study as a whole: Naive or memory phenotype was unassignable for roughly 75-95% of proliferating CD4+ or CD8+ clones.

On this clone: Its antigen is unknown.

The V gene is TRBV28, the J gene TRBJ2-6, with D hard to call. The clonotype comes from a human donor in good health. Source material: non-Treg CD4+ T cells sorted from blood. CDR3 sequence: CATKQISLAGANVLTF. The CDR3 bases are TGTGCCACTAAACAGATCTCTTTGGCTGGGGCCAACGTCCTGACTTTC.